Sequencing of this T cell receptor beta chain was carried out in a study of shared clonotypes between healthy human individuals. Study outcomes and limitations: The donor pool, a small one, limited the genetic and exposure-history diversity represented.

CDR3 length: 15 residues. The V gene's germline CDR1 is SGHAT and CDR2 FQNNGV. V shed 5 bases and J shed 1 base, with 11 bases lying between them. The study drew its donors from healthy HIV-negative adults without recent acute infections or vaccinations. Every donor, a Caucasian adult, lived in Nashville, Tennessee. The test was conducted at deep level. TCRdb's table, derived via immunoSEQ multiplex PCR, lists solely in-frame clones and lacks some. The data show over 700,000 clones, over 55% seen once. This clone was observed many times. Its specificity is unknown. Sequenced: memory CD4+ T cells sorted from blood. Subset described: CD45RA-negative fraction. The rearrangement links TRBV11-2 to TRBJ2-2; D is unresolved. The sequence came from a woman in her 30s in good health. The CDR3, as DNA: TGTGCCAGCAGCGCGCTAGGTGGGAACACCGGGGAGCTGTTTTTT. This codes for CASSALGGNTGELFF.